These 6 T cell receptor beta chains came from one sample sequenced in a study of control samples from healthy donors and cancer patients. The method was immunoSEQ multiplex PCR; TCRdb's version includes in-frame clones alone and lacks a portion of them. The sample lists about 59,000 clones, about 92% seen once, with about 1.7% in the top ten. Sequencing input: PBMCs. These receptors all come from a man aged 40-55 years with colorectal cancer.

The DNA for the CDR3 is TGTGCCAGCAGCACGGTGGCTAGCGGGGCGCGAGATACGCAGTATTTT. Translation: CASSTVASGARDTQYF. The V call is TRBV5-8, the J call TRBJ2-3, with 9 bases lining up with TRBD2. Germline V gene lookup returns CDR1 SGHTS and CDR2 YDEGEE. The ends lost 4 bases at V and 5 bases at J; junction bases unmatched: 11. This CDR3 comprises 16 residues.

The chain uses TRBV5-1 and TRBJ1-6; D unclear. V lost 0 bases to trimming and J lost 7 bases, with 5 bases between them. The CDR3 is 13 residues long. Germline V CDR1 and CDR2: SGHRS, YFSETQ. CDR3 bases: TGCGCCAGCAGCTTGGTGGTCAATTCACCCCTCCACTTT. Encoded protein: CASSLVVNSPLHF.

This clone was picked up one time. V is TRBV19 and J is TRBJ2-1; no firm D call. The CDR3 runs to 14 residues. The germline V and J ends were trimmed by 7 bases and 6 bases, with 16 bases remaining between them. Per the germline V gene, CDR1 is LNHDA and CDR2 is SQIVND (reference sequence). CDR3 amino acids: CASKAQPLSNEQFF. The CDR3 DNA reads TGTGCCAGTAAGGCCCAGCCTCTCTCCAATGAGCAGTTCTTC.

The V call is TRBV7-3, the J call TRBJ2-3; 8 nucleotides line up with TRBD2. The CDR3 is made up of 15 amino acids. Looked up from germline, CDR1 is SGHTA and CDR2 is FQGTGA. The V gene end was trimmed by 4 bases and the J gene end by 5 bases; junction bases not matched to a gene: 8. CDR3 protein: CASSSQRGWGDTQYF. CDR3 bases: TGTGCCAGCAGCTCCCAGCGGGGGTGGGGAGATACGCAGTATTTT.

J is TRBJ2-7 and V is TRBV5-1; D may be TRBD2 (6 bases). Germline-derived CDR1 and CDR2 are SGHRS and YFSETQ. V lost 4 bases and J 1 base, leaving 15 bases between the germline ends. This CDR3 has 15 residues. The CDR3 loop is CASSRTEGGSYEQYF. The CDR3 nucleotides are TGCGCCAGCAGCCGTACGGAGGGTGGTTCCTACGAGCAGTACTTC. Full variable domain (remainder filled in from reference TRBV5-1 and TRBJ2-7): KAGVTQTPRYLIKTRGQQVTLSCSPISGHRSVSWYQQTPGQGLQFLFEYFSETQRNKGNFPGRFSGRQFSNSRSEMNVSTLELGDSALYLCASSRTEGGSYEQYFGPGTRLTVT.

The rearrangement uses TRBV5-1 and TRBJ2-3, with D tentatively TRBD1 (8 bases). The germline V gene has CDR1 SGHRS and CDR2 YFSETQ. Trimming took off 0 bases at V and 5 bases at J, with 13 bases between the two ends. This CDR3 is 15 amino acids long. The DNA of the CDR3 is TGCGCCAGCAGCTTGGGACAGGGGAGGGTAGATACGCAGTATTTT. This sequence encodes CASSLGQGRVDTQYF.